This T cell receptor beta chain was observed in a study of cytomegalovirus exposure and HLA in healthy donors. Findings of the study overall: Most sequenced TCRs were rare (though some public TCRs occurred in many donors). Altogether, some 170 TCR beta chains were recorded as cytomegalovirus-associated.

Some clones are missing from TCRdb's copy, which holds only in-frame ones; the method was immunoSEQ multiplex PCR. The top ten clones hold 1% of a sample with over 250,000 clones, approximately 86% of them seen once. Of note for this clone: Its antigen is still unknown. This specimen includes other DNA sequences encoding the same CDR3.

This CDR3 has 13 amino acids. J was trimmed by 5 bases and V by 1 base; bases with no gene match: 4. In germline, CDR1 is SQVTM, CDR2 ANQGSEA. The receptor's source is a woman between 18 and 30 years old in good health and CMV-seronegative. This chain connects TRBV29-1 to TRBJ1-1; 7 bases are shared with TRBD1. Sequencing input: PBMCs. This chain's CDR3 is CSVEGGGYTEAFF. In DNA, the CDR3 is TGCAGCGTTGAAGGAGGGGGCTATACTGAAGCTTTCTTT.